The 20 T cell receptor beta chains below all came from one sample that was sequenced in a study of cytomegalovirus exposure and HLA in healthy donors. The PCR ran on 60 Vbeta and 13 Jbeta primers. Repertoires were generated with immunoSEQ multiplex PCR, while TCRdb's copy carries only in-frame clones and drops some. The sample consists of 99,000 or so clones, over 75% of them appearing once. The source material was PBMCs. These receptors were collected from a young woman in good health and CMV-seropositive.

This chain uses TRBV29-1 with TRBJ2-2, with a possible D match to TRBD1 (5 bases). Looked up from germline, CDR1 is SQVTM and CDR2 is ANQGSEA. The CDR3 spans 13 residues. V lost 6 bases and J 6 bases, leaving 14 bases between the germline ends. CDR3 sequence reads: CSVPTLRAGELFF. The CDR3 nucleotides read TGCAGCGTCCCAACCCTCAGGGCCGGGGAGCTGTTTTTT.

This clone occurred many times. Other DNA sequences from this sample encode an identical CDR3 as well. The chain uses TRBV27 and TRBJ2-7; 11 bases map to TRBD2. The germline gives CDR1 MNHEY, CDR2 SMNVEV (reference sequence). The CDR3 spans 14 residues. The trim removed 3 bases at V and 4 bases at J, leaving 2 bases unmatched. CDR3 residues: CASSFLAGGYEQYF. Here the CDR3 DNA reads TGTGCCAGCAGTTTCCTAGCGGGAGGTTACGAGCAGTACTTC.

The chain employs TRBV5-1 and TRBJ2-7; D call uncertain. Between the trimmed V and J ends, which lost 3 bases and 4 bases, there was a span of 11 bases. Per germline, CDR1 SGHRS and CDR2 YFSETQ. The CDR3 has 13 residues. The CDR3, as DNA: TGCGCCAGCAGCTCTCCGGGTCTATACGAGCAGTACTTC. Residues: CASSSPGLYEQYF.

A few counts support this clone. The chain carries TRBV2 and TRBJ2-2; 11 positions agree with TRBD2. The CDR3 length is 17 residues. The ends lost 3 bases at V and 6 bases at J; junction bases unmatched: 9. Germline loops: CDR1 SNHLY, CDR2 FYNNEI. CDR3 sequence: CASSDGTSGRRAGELFF. CDR3 nucleotides: TGTGCCAGCAGTGATGGAACTAGCGGGAGAAGGGCCGGGGAGCTGTTTTTT.

The V call is TRBV9, the J call TRBJ1-1; 11 bases are a match to TRBD1. CDR1 SGDLS and CDR2 YYNGEE come from the germline V gene. The trim removed 3 bases at V and 5 bases at J, leaving 6 bases unmatched. This CDR3 comprises 15 residues. The CDR3 DNA reads as TGTGCCAGCAGCGCAACCGGGACAGGGGGAACTGAAGCTTTCTTT. This codes for CASSATGTGGTEAFF. The entire variable domain, with the rest obtained from reference TRBV9 and TRBJ1-1, is as follows: DSGVTQTPKHLITATGQRVTLRCSPRSGDLSVYWYQQSLDQGLQFLIQYYNGEERAKGNILERFSAQQFPDLHSELNLSSLELGDSALYFCASSATGTGGTEAFFGQGTRLTVV.

The chain combines TRBV5-4 with TRBJ2-1; 8 bases fit TRBD2. Losses at the gene ends were 3 bases for V and 0 bases for J; bases not matched to a gene: 11. The germline V gene encodes CDR1 SGHNT and CDR2 YYREEE (reference sequence). The CDR3 extends over 18 amino acids. The CDR3 coding sequence is TGTGCCAGCAGCTCCCAATTAGCGGGATGGAGCTCCTACAATGAGCAGTTCTTC. This sequence encodes CASSSQLAGWSSYNEQFF.

The gene calls are TRBV28 and TRBJ2-7, with D maybe TRBD2 (6 bases). The CDR3 consists of 13 residues. V lost 3 bases and J lost 6, with 12 bases in between. Looked up from germline, CDR1 is MDHEN and CDR2 is SYDVKM. Here the CDR3 reads CASSFTGVGEQYF. DNA of the CDR3: TGTGCCAGCAGTTTTACGGGAGTCGGCGAGCAGTACTTC. The full variable domain, with the rest looked up from reference TRBV28 and TRBJ2-7, is DVKVTQSSRYLVKRTGEKVFLECVQDMDHENMFWYRQDPGLGLRLIYFSYDVKMKEKGDIPEGYSVSREKKERFSLILESASTNQTSMYLCASSFTGVGEQYFGPGTRLTVT.

This chain joins TRBV5-6 and TRBJ1-4; D gene uncertain. This CDR3 has 13 residues. Germline V gives CDR1 SGHDT, CDR2 YYEEEE. V was pared by 7 bases and J by 7 bases, with 14 bases between. CDR3 sequence reads: CASQTVISEKLFF. As DNA, the CDR3 is TGTGCCAGCCAAACAGTAATAAGTGAAAAACTGTTTTTT.

The V call is TRBV27, the J call TRBJ2-3; TRBD1 is a possible D gene (5 bases). Germline CDR1 reads MNHEY; CDR2 reads SMNVEV (reference sequence). The CDR3 runs 15 residues. V lost 4 bases to trimming and J lost 0 bases, with 11 bases between them. Here the CDR3 reads CASSSGRVSTDTQYF. CDR3 nucleotide sequence: TGTGCCAGCAGTTCTGGCAGGGTGAGCACAGATACGCAGTATTTT.

The V call is TRBV11-2, the J call TRBJ2-1; maybe TRBD1 (6 bases). The CDR3 loop spans 14 amino acids. From germline, CDR1 is SGHAT and CDR2 FQNNGV. The V and J ends lost 5 bases and 6 bases respectively, with 14 bases between them. CDR3 in DNA: TGTGCCAGCAGCCTAATAGAGGGGGTCAATGAGCAGTTCTTC. Its translation is CASSLIEGVNEQFF.

This sequence joins TRBV25-1 and TRBJ1-1; D might be TRBD1 (5 bases). Trimming took 4 bases from V and 0 from J, leaving 15 bases between them. The CDR3 has 16 amino acids. Per germline, CDR1 MGHDK and CDR2 SYGVNS. The CDR3 reads CASSGVRTGLNTEAFF. The CDR3 bases are TGTGCCAGCAGTGGAGTAAGAACAGGCTTGAACACTGAAGCTTTCTTT.

The gene calls are TRBV7-3 and TRBJ1-2; tentative D call: TRBD1 (5 bases). Trimming took 5 bases from V and 2 from J, leaving 9 bases between them. The germline CDR1 and CDR2 sequences are SGHTA and FQGTGA. The CDR3 totals 13 residues. In DNA, the CDR3 is TGTGCCAGCAGCGAACAGGCAAACTATGGCTACACCTTC. The encoded protein is CASSEQANYGYTF.

V is TRBV9 and J is TRBJ1-2; TRBD1 matches at 7 bases. CDR1 SGDLS and CDR2 YYNGEE come from the germline V gene. The CDR3 spans 13 residues. V trimming: 2 bases; J trimming: 7 bases; junction bases outside the gene matches: 5. CDR3 sequence: CASSVNAGGGYTF. The CDR3 DNA is TGTGCCAGCAGCGTTAATGCAGGGGGTGGCTACACCTTC. The full variable domain, with the rest looked up from reference TRBV9 and TRBJ1-2, is DSGVTQTPKHLITATGQRVTLRCSPRSGDLSVYWYQQSLDQGLQFLIQYYNGEERAKGNILERFSAQQFPDLHSELNLSSLELGDSALYFCASSVNAGGGYTFGSGTRLTVV.

The chain joins TRBV4-1 to TRBJ1-6; TRBD1 is a possible D gene (5 bases). Germline loops: CDR1 MGHRA, CDR2 YSYEKL. The CDR3 is 16 residues long. The V end was cut by 0 bases, the J end by 7 bases, with 13 bases between. CDR3 protein: CASSQEGGAGNSPLHF. CDR3 coding DNA: TGCGCCAGCAGCCAAGAGGGGGGAGCGGGGAATTCACCCCTCCACTTT.

The chain has TRBV6-5 and TRBJ1-3; a possible D gene is TRBD1 (5 bases). CDR1 MNHEY and CDR2 SVGAGI come from the germline V gene. Trimming took off 3 bases at V and 2 bases at J, with 11 bases between the two ends. The CDR3 length is 15 residues. The DNA of the CDR3 is TGTGCCAGCAGTTATGGGGGGTTTCCTGGAAACACCATATATTTT. Protein product: CASSYGGFPGNTIYF.

The genes are TRBV30 and TRBJ2-4; tentative D call: TRBD2 (5 bases). CDR1 GTSNPN and CDR2 SVGIG come from the germline V gene (reference sequence). Trimming removed 0 bases at V and 1 base at J, with 7 bases between. This CDR3 comprises 14 residues. The chain's CDR3 is CAWSVPGAKNIQYF. The CDR3 coding sequence is TGTGCCTGGAGTGTTCCGGGGGCCAAAAACATTCAGTACTTC.

The chain employs TRBV7-6 and TRBJ2-1; 8 positions match TRBD2. The CDR3 extends over 16 amino acids. V trimming: 1 base; J trimming: 2 bases; junction bases outside the gene matches: 4. Per germline, CDR1 SGHVS and CDR2 FNYEAQ. The CDR3: CASSLGGGLAYNEQFF. In DNA, the CDR3 is TGTGCCAGCAGCTTAGGTGGGGGACTAGCCTACAATGAGCAGTTCTTC.

This clone occurred a few times. This chain joins TRBV6-6 and TRBJ1-1; maybe TRBD1 (6 bases). Germline CDR1 and CDR2: MNHNY and SVGAGI (reference sequence). Trimming stripped 4 bases from V and 12 bases from J, with 15 bases between. The CDR3 contains 12 residues. In DNA, the CDR3 is TGTGCCAGCAGTTCTCAACAGGGTAAAACTTTCTTT. Translated, it gives CASSSQQGKTFF.

V gene TRBV27 combines with J gene TRBJ2-1; 9 bases fit TRBD2. Germline V gives CDR1 MNHEY, CDR2 SMNVEV (reference sequence). The length of the CDR3 is 17 residues. V shed 4 bases, J shed 0 bases, and the junction held 7 bases outside the gene matches. The CDR3 coding sequence is TGTGCCAGCAGTTCCGGACTAGCGCTTAGCTCCTACAATGAGCAGTTCTTC. Amino acid sequence: CASSSGLALSSYNEQFF.

CDR3 amino acids: CASSLDSHLETQYF. CDR3 nucleotides: TGCGCCAGCAGCTTGGACAGCCACTTGGAGACCCAGTACTTC. V and J are TRBV5-1 and TRBJ2-5; D not resolved. V was pared by 0 bases and J by 5 bases, with 11 bases between. Germline V CDR1 and CDR2: SGHRS, YFSETQ. The CDR3 consists of 14 residues.